This is a list of T cell receptor beta chains from one sample in a study of blood T cell repertoires in COVID-19. Method: immunoSEQ multiplex PCR; TCRdb's copy keeps in-frame clones and lacks some. The sample lists under 450,000 clones, 70% to 90% seen once, with under 2% in the top ten. Material: peripheral blood. These receptor sequences come from a woman in her 40s with COVID-19, enrolled during active disease. The CDR3 runs from the conserved cysteine through the conserved F or W. The D gene is left open where the match is weak. Some rows have no size entry. The others give once, few or many, or a class for an expanded clone.

D: -
size: -
J: TRBJ1-1
V: TRBV7-2
CDR3: CASSLWASPFEAFF
DNA: TGTGCCAGCAGCTTATGGGCGTCCCCTTTTGAAGCTTTCTTT

D: -
size: few
J: TRBJ1-2
V: TRBV18
CDR3: CASSPIPLRGDGYYGYTF
DNA: TGTGCCAGCTCACCAATCCCTCTTCGCGGGGACGGCTACTATGGCTACACCTTC

D: -
size: -
J: TRBJ1-2
V: TRBV6-5
CDR3: CAINRPGSNYGYTF
DNA: TGTGCCATCAACCGACCGGGATCAAACTATGGCTACACCTTC

D: TRBD1
size: -
J: TRBJ1-1
V: TRBV6-1
CDR3: CASSDGQGYTEAFF
DNA: TGTGCCAGCAGTGACGGACAGGGCTACACTGAAGCTTTCTTT

D: TRBD1
size: -
J: TRBJ1-3
V: TRBV7-8
CDR3: CASSVRTGINGNTIYF
DNA: TGTGCCAGCAGCGTCAGGACAGGGATTAACGGAAACACCATATATTTT

D: -
size: -
J: TRBJ1-5
V: TRBV5-1
CDR3: CASSLEGWGNQPQHF
DNA: TGCGCCAGCAGCTTGGAGGGGTGGGGCAATCAGCCCCAGCATTTT

D: TRBD1
size: -
J: TRBJ1-2
V: TRBV27
CDR3: CASSFRQGNGYTF
DNA: TGTGCCAGCAGTTTTCGACAGGGGAATGGCTACACCTTC

D: -
size: few
J: TRBJ1-3
V: TRBV7-2
CDR3: CASRGVGNTIYF
DNA: TGTGCCAGCCGGGGGGTTGGAAACACCATATATTTT

D: -
size: -
J: TRBJ2-3
V: TRBV7-9
CDR3: CASSLEPQANTQYF
DNA: TGTGCCAGCAGCTTAGAGCCTCAGGCAAATACGCAGTATTTT

D: TRBD1
size: -
J: TRBJ2-5
V: TRBV6-5
CDR3: CASSPTGGSRETQYF
DNA: TGTGCCAGCAGTCCGACAGGGGGCTCGCGGGAGACCCAGTACTTC

D: -
size: -
J: TRBJ1-5
V: TRBV18
CDR3: CASSPLAVSNQPQHF
DNA: TGTGCCAGCTCACCCTTGGCAGTTAGCAATCAGCCCCAGCATTTT

D: -
size: -
J: TRBJ1-1
V: TRBV12-3/TRBV12-4
CDR3: CASSLRVNTEAFF
DNA: TGTGCCAGCAGTTTACGGGTGAACACTGAAGCTTTCTTT

D: TRBD1
size: -
J: TRBJ2-3
V: TRBV24-1
CDR3: CATSVGQGWDTQYF
DNA: TGTGCCACCAGTGTGGGACAGGGGTGGGATACGCAGTATTTT

D: TRBD1
size: -
J: TRBJ1-2
V: TRBV7-9
CDR3: CASSLVGQGAGGINYGYTF
DNA: TGTGCCAGCAGCTTAGTTGGACAGGGTGCCGGCGGGATTAACTATGGCTACACCTTC

D: TRBD1
size: -
J: TRBJ2-1
V: TRBV6-5
CDR3: CASSYTGTGAYNEQFF
DNA: TGTGCCAGCAGTTACACCGGGACAGGGGCCTACAATGAGCAGTTCTTC

D: TRBD1
size: -
J: TRBJ1-2
V: TRBV7-9
CDR3: CASSRTGDGYTF
DNA: TGTGCCAGCAGCCGGACAGGGGACGGCTACACCTTC

D: TRBD2
size: -
J: TRBJ2-1
V: TRBV9
CDR3: CASSVSTSGRQFF
DNA: TGTGCCAGCAGCGTCTCAACTAGCGGGAGGCAGTTCTTC

D: -
size: once
J: TRBJ1-6
V: TRBV7-2
CDR3: CASSLGALYNSPLHF
DNA: TGTGCCAGCAGCTTAGGGGCACTCTATAATTCACCCCTCCACTTT

D: -
size: once
J: TRBJ2-1
V: TRBV11-3
CDR3: CASSSSPIAASYNEQFF
DNA: TGTGCCAGCAGCTCCAGTCCCATAGCGGCCTCCTACAATGAGCAGTTCTTC

D: -
size: -
J: TRBJ1-4
V: TRBV21-1
CDR3: CASSSRGSLRSIILDEKLFF
DNA: TGTGCCAGCAGCAGCCGGGGGAGCCTGAGGTCTATTATCCTGGATGAAAAACTGTTTTTT

D: TRBD1
size: -
J: TRBJ1-6
V: TRBV11-2
CDR3: CASTRTGNFYNSPLHF
DNA: TGTGCCAGCACCCGGACAGGGAACTTCTATAATTCACCCCTCCACTTT

D: TRBD1
size: -
J: TRBJ2-7
V: TRBV5-1
CDR3: CASSSWTGLYEQYF
DNA: TGCGCCAGCAGCTCATGGACAGGGCTCTACGAGCAGTACTTC

D: -
size: -
J: TRBJ1-1
V: TRBV4-1
CDR3: CASSLQQMNTEAFF
DNA: TGCGCCAGCAGTCTACAGCAGATGAACACTGAAGCTTTCTTT

D: -
size: once
J: TRBJ1-5
V: TRBV2
CDR3: CASGAGAGINQPQHF
DNA: TGTGCCAGCGGTGCAGGGGCAGGGATCAATCAGCCCCAGCATTTT

D: TRBD1
size: few
J: TRBJ1-2
V: TRBV2
CDR3: CASSRRQGAYGYTF
DNA: TGTGCCAGCAGTCGACGACAGGGGGCCTATGGCTACACCTTC

D: -
size: once
J: TRBJ2-7
V: TRBV28
CDR3: CASSSPGRNEQYF
DNA: TGTGCCAGCAGTTCCCCAGGCCGAAACGAGCAGTACTTC

D: -
size: -
J: TRBJ2-1
V: TRBV7-2
CDR3: CASSMDSSSYNEQFF
DNA: TGTGCCAGCAGCATGGACTCGAGCTCCTACAATGAGCAGTTCTTC

D: TRBD2
size: -
J: TRBJ2-2
V: TRBV4-3
CDR3: CASSQDLGGSLGGELFF
DNA: TGCGCCAGCAGCCAAGATCTCGGCGGGAGTTTGGGCGGGGAGCTGTTTTTT

D: TRBD2
size: -
J: TRBJ2-5
V: TRBV27
CDR3: CASSPGTSGTQYF
DNA: TGTGCCAGCAGTCCGGGGACTAGCGGGACCCAGTACTTC

D: -
size: -
J: TRBJ2-5
V: TRBV5-1
CDR3: CASSYSPGGPIQETQYF
DNA: TGCGCCAGCAGCTACAGCCCTGGCGGGCCAATCCAAGAGACCCAGTACTTC

D: TRBD2
size: once
J: TRBJ2-1
V: TRBV19
CDR3: CASSVGLAKYEQFF
DNA: TGTGCCAGTAGTGTGGGACTAGCTAAGTATGAGCAGTTCTTC

D: TRBD1
size: -
J: TRBJ2-7
V: TRBV5-1
CDR3: CAGGQVNYEQYF
DNA: TGCGCCGGGGGACAGGTTAACTACGAGCAGTACTTC

D: -
size: -
J: TRBJ1-1
V: TRBV2
CDR3: CALLGGKRDTEAFF
DNA: TGTGCCCTCTTGGGGGGTAAAAGGGACACTGAAGCTTTCTTT

D: TRBD2
size: -
J: TRBJ2-1
V: TRBV6-6
CDR3: CASSTGLAVYNEQFF
DNA: TGTGCCAGCAGTACTGGACTAGCGGTTTACAATGAGCAGTTCTTC

D: TRBD1
size: -
J: TRBJ1-2
V: TRBV24-1
CDR3: CATSAPDRANNYGYTF
DNA: TGTGCCACCAGTGCTCCGGACAGGGCTAATAACTATGGCTACACCTTC

D: TRBD1
size: -
J: TRBJ2-1
V: TRBV5-1
CDR3: CASIPTGTGYNEQFF
DNA: TGCGCCAGCATCCCAACCGGGACAGGCTACAATGAGCAGTTCTTC

D: TRBD2
size: few
J: TRBJ2-1
V: TRBV27
CDR3: CASGPTGTSNEQFF
DNA: TGTGCCAGCGGACCGACCGGGACTAGCAATGAGCAGTTCTTC

D: TRBD2
size: -
J: TRBJ2-7
V: TRBV5-5
CDR3: CASSLGTSGSYEQYF
DNA: TGTGCCAGCAGCTTGGGGACTAGCGGGAGTTACGAGCAGTACTTC

D: TRBD1
size: once
J: TRBJ1-2
V: TRBV5-6
CDR3: CASSSGTATMSYTF
DNA: TGTGCCAGCAGCTCCGGGACAGCGACTATGAGCTACACCTTC

D: -
size: -
J: TRBJ1-2
V: TRBV5-6
CDR3: CASSDWLGRYGYTF
DNA: TGTGCCAGCAGCGACTGGCTGGGTCGGTATGGCTACACCTTC

D: -
size: -
J: TRBJ1-1
V: TRBV7-9
CDR3: CASSLRGQGNLDTEAFF
DNA: TGTGCCAGCAGCTTAAGGGGCCAGGGGAACCTAGACACTGAAGCTTTCTTT

D: -
size: -
J: TRBJ1-2
V: TRBV5-1
CDR3: CASSSPKTTFASSGYGYTF
DNA: TGCGCCAGCAGCTCTCCCAAAACGACCTTCGCTTCGTCAGGCTATGGCTACACCTTC

D: TRBD1
size: -
J: TRBJ1-6
V: TRBV6-5
CDR3: CASSYSGQANSPLHF
DNA: TGTGCCAGCAGTTACTCGGGACAGGCTAATTCACCCCTCCACTTT

D: TRBD1
size: -
J: TRBJ1-4
V: TRBV5-1
CDR3: CASSARQGRDEKLFF
DNA: TGCGCCAGCAGCGCCCGACAGGGTAGAGATGAAAAACTGTTTTTT

D: -
size: -
J: TRBJ1-5
V: TRBV28
CDR3: CASSNSFNQPQHF
DNA: TGTGCCAGCAGTAACAGTTTCAATCAGCCCCAGCATTTT

D: -
size: -
J: TRBJ2-2
V: TRBV10-2
CDR3: CASTMARGWNTGELFF
DNA: TGCGCCAGCACAATGGCTAGGGGGTGGAACACCGGGGAGCTGTTTTTT

D: -
size: -
J: TRBJ1-3
V: TRBV2
CDR3: CASRAQSGNTIYF
DNA: TGTGCCAGCAGGGCACAGTCTGGAAACACCATATATTTT

D: -
size: -
J: TRBJ1-4
V: TRBV6-2/TRBV6-3
CDR3: CASSSLPRAVATNEKLFF
DNA: TGTGCCAGCAGTTCTCTTCCCAGGGCGGTTGCAACTAATGAAAAACTGTTTTTT

D: TRBD2
size: -
J: TRBJ2-1
V: TRBV5-1
CDR3: CASSAPGLAVGEQFF
DNA: TGCGCCAGCAGCGCGCCGGGACTAGCCGTGGGTGAGCAGTTCTTC

D: -
size: -
J: TRBJ1-4
V: TRBV4-3
CDR3: CASSQDSGEKLFF
DNA: TGCGCCAGCAGCCAAGATTCGGGGGAAAAACTGTTTTTT

D: -
size: -
J: TRBJ2-1
V: TRBV2
CDR3: CASSESVGEQFF
DNA: TGTGCCAGCAGCGAGAGCGTCGGTGAGCAGTTCTTC